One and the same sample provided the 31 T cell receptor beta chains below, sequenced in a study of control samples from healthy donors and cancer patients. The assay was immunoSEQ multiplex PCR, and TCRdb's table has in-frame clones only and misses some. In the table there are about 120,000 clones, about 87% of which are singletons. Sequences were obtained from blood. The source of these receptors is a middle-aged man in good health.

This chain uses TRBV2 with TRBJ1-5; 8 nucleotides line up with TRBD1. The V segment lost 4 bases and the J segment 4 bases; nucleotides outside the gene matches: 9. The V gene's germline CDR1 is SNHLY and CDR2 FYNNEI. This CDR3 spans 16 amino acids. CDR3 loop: CASSARQGMGNQPQHF. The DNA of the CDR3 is TGTGCCAGCAGTGCCCGACAGGGGATGGGGAATCAGCCCCAGCATTTT.

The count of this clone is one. CDR3 DNA: TGTGCCAGCAGCTTAGAGGAATCTAAGAATGAGCAGTTCTTC. Translating gives CASSLEESKNEQFF. The V call is TRBV11-3, the J call TRBJ2-1; D unresolved. V was shortened by 0 bases and J by 7 bases, with 10 bases between the two germline ends. Germline V gene lookup returns CDR1 SGHNT and CDR2 YENEEA. The CDR3 consists of 14 residues.

CDR3 residues: CASSGLAGIDTQYF. CDR3 coding DNA: TGTGCCAGTAGTGGACTAGCGGGTATAGATACGCAGTATTTT. The chain combines TRBV19 with TRBJ2-3; the match to TRBD2 covers 11 bases. The germline V gene has CDR1 LNHDA and CDR2 SQIVND (reference sequence). With V trimmed by 5 bases and J by 5 bases, 3 bases remained unmatched. The CDR3 contains 14 residues. Based on the CDR3 plus reference TRBV19 and TRBJ2-3, the full variable domain is DGGITQSPKYLFRKEGQNVTLSCEQNLNHDAMYWYRQDPGQGLRLIYYSQIVNDFQKGDIAEGYSVSREKKESFPLTVTSAQKNPTAFYLCASSGLAGIDTQYFGPGTRLTVL.

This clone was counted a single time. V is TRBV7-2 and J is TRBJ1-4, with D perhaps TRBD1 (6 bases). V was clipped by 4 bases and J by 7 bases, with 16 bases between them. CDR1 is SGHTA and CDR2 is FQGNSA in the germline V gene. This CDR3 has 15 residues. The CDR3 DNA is TGTGCCAGCAGCTCACAGGGTATGGGGAGTGAAAAACTGTTTTTT. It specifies CASSSQGMGSEKLFF.

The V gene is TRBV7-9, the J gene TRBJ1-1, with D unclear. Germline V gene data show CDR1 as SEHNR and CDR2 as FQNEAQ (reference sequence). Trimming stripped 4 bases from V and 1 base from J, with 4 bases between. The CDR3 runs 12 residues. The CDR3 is CASSYGNTEAFF. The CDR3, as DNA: TGTGCCAGCAGCTATGGGAACACTGAAGCTTTCTTT.

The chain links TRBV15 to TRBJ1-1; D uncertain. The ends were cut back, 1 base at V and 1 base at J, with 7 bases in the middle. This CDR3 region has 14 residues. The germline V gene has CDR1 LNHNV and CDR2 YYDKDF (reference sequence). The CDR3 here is CATSRAGKNTEAFF. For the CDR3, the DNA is TGTGCCACCAGCAGAGCGGGAAAGAACACTGAAGCTTTCTTT.

The CDR3 DNA reads TGTGCCAGCAGCGTAGCTACGTCTAGCGGGGGCCGATTAGATACGCAGTATTTT. Protein sequence: CASSVATSSGGRLDTQYF. The chain has TRBV9 and TRBJ2-3; 10 bases line up with TRBD2. This CDR3 is 18 amino acids long. J was trimmed by 5 bases and V by 0 bases; bases with no gene match: 12. The germline gives CDR1 SGDLS, CDR2 YYNGEE.

CDR3: CASSPVVRNEQYF. The CDR3 DNA is TGTGCCAGCTCACCAGTAGTAAGGAACGAGCAGTACTTC. The chain couples TRBV18 to TRBJ2-7; D gene uncertain. The CDR3 contains 13 residues. V shed 2 bases and J shed 5 bases, with 10 bases lying between them. Germline values: CDR1 KGHSH, CDR2 LQKENI.

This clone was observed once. The CDR3 DNA sequence: TGTGCCAGTAGTATGTCCAGTGATTTAGCCTACGAGCAGTACTTC. As protein: CASSMSSDLAYEQYF. The genes are TRBV19 and TRBJ2-7; unclear D gene. The V gene's germline CDR1 is LNHDA and CDR2 SQIVND (reference sequence). Trimming removed 3 bases at V and 2 bases at J, with 14 bases between. This CDR3 is built from 15 residues.

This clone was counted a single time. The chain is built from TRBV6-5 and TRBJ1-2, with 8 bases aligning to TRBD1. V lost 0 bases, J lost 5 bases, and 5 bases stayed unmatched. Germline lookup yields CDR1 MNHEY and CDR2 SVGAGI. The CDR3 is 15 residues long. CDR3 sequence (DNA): TGTGCCAGCAGTTACTCTCGCCGACAGGGGTATGGCTACACCTTC. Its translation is CASSYSRRQGYGYTF.

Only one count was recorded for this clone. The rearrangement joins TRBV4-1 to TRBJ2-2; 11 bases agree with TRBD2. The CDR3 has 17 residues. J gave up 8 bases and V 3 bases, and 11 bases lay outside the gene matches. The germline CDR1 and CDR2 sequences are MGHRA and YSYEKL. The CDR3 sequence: CASSHPTSGGKVGELFF. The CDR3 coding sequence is TGCGCCAGCAGCCATCCTACTAGCGGGGGCAAGGTGGGGGAGCTGTTTTTT.

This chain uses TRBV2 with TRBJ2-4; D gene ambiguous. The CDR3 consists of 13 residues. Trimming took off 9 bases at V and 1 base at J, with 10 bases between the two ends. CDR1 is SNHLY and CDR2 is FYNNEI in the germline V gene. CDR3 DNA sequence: TGTGCCAGTGTTGGTCCCGCCAAAAACATTCAGTACTTC. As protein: CASVGPAKNIQYF.

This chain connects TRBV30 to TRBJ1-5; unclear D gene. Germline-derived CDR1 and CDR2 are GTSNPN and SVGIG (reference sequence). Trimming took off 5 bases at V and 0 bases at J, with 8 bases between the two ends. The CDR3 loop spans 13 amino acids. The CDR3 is CAWGRASNQPQHF. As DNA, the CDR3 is TGTGCCTGGGGGAGGGCTAGCAATCAGCCCCAGCATTTT.

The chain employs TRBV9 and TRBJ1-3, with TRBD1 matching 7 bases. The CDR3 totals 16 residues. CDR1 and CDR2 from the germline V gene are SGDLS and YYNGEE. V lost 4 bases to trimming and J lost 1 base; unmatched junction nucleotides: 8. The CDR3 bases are TGTGCCAGCAGCTCTTACAGGGGTGGGTCTGGAAACACCATATATTTT. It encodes CASSSYRGGSGNTIYF.

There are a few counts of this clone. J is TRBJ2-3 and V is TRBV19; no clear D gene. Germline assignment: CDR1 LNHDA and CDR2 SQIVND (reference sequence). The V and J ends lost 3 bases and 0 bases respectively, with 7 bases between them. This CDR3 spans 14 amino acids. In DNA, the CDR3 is TGTGCCAGTAGTATGAAACACAGCACAGATACGCAGTATTTT. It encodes CASSMKHSTDTQYF.

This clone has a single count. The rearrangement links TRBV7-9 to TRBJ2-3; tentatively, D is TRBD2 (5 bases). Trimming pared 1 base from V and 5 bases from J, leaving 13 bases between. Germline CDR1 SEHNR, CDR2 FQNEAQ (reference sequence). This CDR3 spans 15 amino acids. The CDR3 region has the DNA TGTGCCAGCAGCTTAGAGATCTTAGCGCTAGATACGCAGTATTTT. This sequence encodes CASSLEILALDTQYF.

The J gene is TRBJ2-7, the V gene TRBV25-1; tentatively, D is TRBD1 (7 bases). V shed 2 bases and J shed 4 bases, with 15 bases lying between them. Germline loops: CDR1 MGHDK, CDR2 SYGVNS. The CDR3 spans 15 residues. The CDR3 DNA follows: TGTGCCAGCAGTGAAGTCGGAGGGGGCCCATACGAGCAGTACTTC. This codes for CASSEVGGGPYEQYF.

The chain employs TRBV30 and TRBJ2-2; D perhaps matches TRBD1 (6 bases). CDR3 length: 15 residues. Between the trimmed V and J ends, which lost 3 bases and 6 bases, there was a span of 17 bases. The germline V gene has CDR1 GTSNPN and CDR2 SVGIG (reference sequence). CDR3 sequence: CAWSAWGPPAGELFF. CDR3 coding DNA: TGTGCCTGGAGCGCATGGGGGCCCCCCGCCGGGGAGCTGTTTTTT.

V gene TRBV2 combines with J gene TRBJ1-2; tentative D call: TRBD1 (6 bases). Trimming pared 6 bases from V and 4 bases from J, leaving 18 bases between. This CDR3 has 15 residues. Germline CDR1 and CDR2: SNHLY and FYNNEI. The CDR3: CASSREGGGSYGYTF. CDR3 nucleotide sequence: TGTGCCAGCAGCAGAGAGGGGGGAGGTAGCTATGGCTACACCTTC.

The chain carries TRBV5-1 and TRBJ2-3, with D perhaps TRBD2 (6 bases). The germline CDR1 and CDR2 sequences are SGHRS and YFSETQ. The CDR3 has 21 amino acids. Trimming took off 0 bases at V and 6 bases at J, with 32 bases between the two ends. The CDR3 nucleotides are TGCGCCAGCAGCTTGGTGGATCTGGTCCTTGGGGGGATTCGATCTTTGGATACGCAGTATTTT. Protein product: CASSLVDLVLGGIRSLDTQYF.

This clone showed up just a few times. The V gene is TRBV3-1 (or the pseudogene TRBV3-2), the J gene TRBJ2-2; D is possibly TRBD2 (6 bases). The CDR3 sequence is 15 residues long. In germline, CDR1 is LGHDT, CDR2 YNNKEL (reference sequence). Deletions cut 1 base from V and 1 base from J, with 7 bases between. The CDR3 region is CASSQGGVNTGELFF. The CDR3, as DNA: TGTGCCAGCAGCCAAGGCGGGGTGAACACCGGGGAGCTGTTTTTT.

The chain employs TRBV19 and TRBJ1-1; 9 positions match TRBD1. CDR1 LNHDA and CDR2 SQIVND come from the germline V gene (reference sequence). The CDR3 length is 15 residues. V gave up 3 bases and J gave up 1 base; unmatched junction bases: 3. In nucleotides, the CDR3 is TGTGCCAGTAGTATGGCGACAGGGGGGAACACTGAAGCTTTCTTT. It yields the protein CASSMATGGNTEAFF.

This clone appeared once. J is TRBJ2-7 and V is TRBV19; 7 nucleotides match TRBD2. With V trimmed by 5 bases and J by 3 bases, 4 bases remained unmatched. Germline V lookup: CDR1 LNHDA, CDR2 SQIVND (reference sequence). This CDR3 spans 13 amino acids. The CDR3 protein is CASSPGGGYEQYF. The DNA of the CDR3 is TGTGCCAGTAGTCCGGGCGGGGGCTACGAGCAGTACTTC.

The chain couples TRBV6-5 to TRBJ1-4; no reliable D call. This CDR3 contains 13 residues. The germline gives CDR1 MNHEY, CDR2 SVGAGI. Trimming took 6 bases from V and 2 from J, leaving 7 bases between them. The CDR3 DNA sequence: TGTGCCAGCAGACAGACTACTAATGAAAAACTGTTTTTT. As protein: CASRQTTNEKLFF.

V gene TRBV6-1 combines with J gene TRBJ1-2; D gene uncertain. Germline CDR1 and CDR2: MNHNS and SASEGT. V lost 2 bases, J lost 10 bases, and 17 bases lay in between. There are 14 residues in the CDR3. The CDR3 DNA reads TGTGCCAGCAGTGAACGGACGGAGGTTCACATCTACACCTTC. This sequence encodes CASSERTEVHIYTF.

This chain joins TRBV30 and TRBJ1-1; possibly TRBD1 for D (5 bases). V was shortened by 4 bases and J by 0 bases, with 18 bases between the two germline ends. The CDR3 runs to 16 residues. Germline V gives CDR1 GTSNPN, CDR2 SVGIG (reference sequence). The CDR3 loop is CAWTIRTPNMNTEAFF. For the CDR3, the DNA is TGTGCCTGGACTATACGGACACCCAACATGAACACTGAAGCTTTCTTT.

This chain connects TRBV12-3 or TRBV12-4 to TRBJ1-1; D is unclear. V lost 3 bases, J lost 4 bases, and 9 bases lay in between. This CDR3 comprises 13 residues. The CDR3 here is CASSLNRGTEAFF. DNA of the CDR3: TGTGCCAGCAGTTTGAACAGAGGCACTGAAGCTTTCTTT.

The CDR3 bases are TGTGCCAGATCCTCCGAGGGGGTGAACACCGGGGAGCTGTTTTTT. It encodes CARSSEGVNTGELFF. The gene calls are TRBV27 and TRBJ2-2; tentatively, D is TRBD1 (6 bases). The CDR3 has 15 residues. CDR1 is MNHEY and CDR2 is SMNVEV in the germline V gene (reference sequence). The V end was cut by 9 bases, the J end by 1 base, with 15 bases between.

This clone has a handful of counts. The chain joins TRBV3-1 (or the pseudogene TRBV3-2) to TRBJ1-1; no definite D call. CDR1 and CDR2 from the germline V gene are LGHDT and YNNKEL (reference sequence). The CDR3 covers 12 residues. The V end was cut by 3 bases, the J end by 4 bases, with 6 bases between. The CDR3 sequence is CASSQGSTEAFF. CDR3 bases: TGTGCCAGCAGCCAGGGGAGCACTGAAGCTTTCTTT.

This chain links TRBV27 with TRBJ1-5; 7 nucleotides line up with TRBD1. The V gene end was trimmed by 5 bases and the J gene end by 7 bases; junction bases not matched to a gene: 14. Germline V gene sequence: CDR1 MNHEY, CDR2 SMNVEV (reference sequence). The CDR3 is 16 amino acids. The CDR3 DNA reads TGTGCCAGCAGTCCAAGGGGCAGGGGGTCTCGGCAGCCCCAGCATTTT. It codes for CASSPRGRGSRQPQHF.

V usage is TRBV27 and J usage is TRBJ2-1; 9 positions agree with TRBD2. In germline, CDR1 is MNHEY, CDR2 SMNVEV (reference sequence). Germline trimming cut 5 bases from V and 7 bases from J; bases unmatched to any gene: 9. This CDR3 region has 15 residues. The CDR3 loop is CASSLEAGGRNEQFF. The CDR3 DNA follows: TGTGCCAGCAGTCTAGAGGCGGGGGGGCGAAATGAGCAGTTCTTC.